Following are 18 T cell receptor beta chains from one sample sequenced in a study of Graves' ophthalmopathy and Graves' hyperthyroidism. For repertoire sequencing, the TCR beta CDR3 regions were amplified from RNA transcripts. RT-PCR in the first round used HTBI primers; a second-round multiplex PCR followed. Each CDR3 protein gets one entry after TCRdb re-called the multiplex PCR reads with MiXCR. Counted here are hundreds of thousands of distinct CDR3 sequences, about a fifth occurring once; the ten biggest clones make up more than 5.5%. The sequenced sample was peripheral blood. These receptors were obtained from a woman younger than 30 with stable Graves' hyperthyroidism. Some clones in this sample may be carry-over from other donors' samples.

This clonotype was found many times. The rearrangement uses TRBV5-1 and TRBJ1-3; D is unresolved. The V gene lost 2 bases and the J gene lost 4 bases, with 13 bases spanning the gap. CDR1 SGHRS and CDR2 YFSETQ come from the germline V gene. This CDR3 contains 15 residues. CDR3 loop: CASSFGSSAGNTIYF. CDR3 nucleotide sequence: TGCGCCAGCAGCTTTGGGAGCTCCGCGGGAAACACCATATATTTT.

The table lists this clonotype with many counts. The genes are TRBV12-3 or TRBV12-4 and TRBJ2-7, with 10 positions matching TRBD2. V dropped 4 bases and J dropped 1; count of bases not matched to a gene: 4. This CDR3 comprises 15 residues. DNA for the CDR3: TGTGCCAGCAGTTCTATAGCGGGGGGTTCCTACGAGCAGTACTTC. This gives the protein CASSSIAGGSYEQYF.

Note on this clonotype: The junction and the germline gene differ at one end; a read error may be behind it. The rearrangement joins TRBV13 to TRBJ2-3; TRBD2 matches at 9 bases. The germline gives CDR1 PRHDT, CDR2 FYEKMQ (reference sequence). CDR3 length equals 17 residues. The CDR3 spells CASSLQGLATGTDTQYF. CDR3 nucleotides: TGTGCCAGCAGCTTACAGGGACTAGCAACGGGCACGGATACGCAGTATTTT.

This clonotype was counted a few times. The CDR3 spells CASSHLDTNSPLHF. DNA for the CDR3: TGTGCCAGCAGCCACCTGGACACAAATTCACCCCTCCACTTT. The chain couples TRBV3-1 to TRBJ1-6, with D tentatively TRBD1 (5 bases). The V end was cut by 3 bases, the J end by 7 bases, with 10 bases between. This CDR3 comprises 14 residues. Germline V gene data show CDR1 as LGHDT and CDR2 as YNNKEL (reference sequence).

This clonotype has a count of ten or more. The gene calls are TRBV27 and TRBJ1-2; 7 nucleotides agree with TRBD1. Trimming removed 7 bases from V and 2 bases from J; junction bases left unmatched: 10. The germline CDR1 and CDR2 sequences are MNHEY and SMNVEV (reference sequence). This CDR3 region has 15 residues. This CDR3 reads CASTPRLGQNYGYTF. The CDR3 nucleotides read TGTGCCAGCACTCCTCGTTTGGGACAGAACTATGGCTACACCTTC.

In DNA, the CDR3 is TGTGCCAGCTCACCACGGTCCATCCGGGAGACCCAGTACTTC. Amino acid sequence: CASSPRSIRETQYF. The chain is built from TRBV18 and TRBJ2-5, with unresolved D. This CDR3 region has 14 residues. Trimming stripped 1 base from V and 5 bases from J, with 11 bases between. Germline V gene lookup returns CDR1 KGHSH and CDR2 LQKENI.

This clonotype showed up many times. The gene calls are TRBV6-1 and TRBJ1-5; no clear D. CDR1 and CDR2 from the germline V gene are MNHNS and SASEGT. V was cut by 4 bases and J by 3 bases, with 1 base left in between. CDR3 length equals 11 residues. The CDR3 region has the DNA TGTGCCAGCAGTGTCAATCAGCCCCAGCATTTT. Residues: CASSVNQPQHF.

In this sample, this clonotype turned up many times. The chain recombines TRBV12-3 or TRBV12-4 with TRBJ1-1; a weak D match, TRBD1 (6 bases). The CDR3 length is 12 residues. Deletions cut 5 bases from V and 10 bases from J, with 14 bases between. The DNA for the CDR3 is TGTGCCAGCAGTCCCCAGGAGGGGGGAGCTTTCTTT. Its protein is CASSPQEGGAFF.

The chain combines TRBV6-5 with TRBJ1-2, with a possible D match to TRBD1 (5 bases). The CDR3 loop spans 14 amino acids. CDR1 is MNHEY, CDR2 SVGAGI, per germline. V was shortened by 2 bases and J by 11 bases, with 18 bases between the two germline ends. The DNA of the CDR3 is TGTGCCAGCAGTTACGGCAGGGTAGAGGAACTATACACCTTC. The encoded protein is CASSYGRVEELYTF.

This clonotype has at least ten counts. This chain connects TRBV7-2 to TRBJ1-3; D gene uncertain. The V end lost 5 bases, the J end lost 4 bases, and 9 bases lay between the germline ends. Per the germline V gene, CDR1 is SGHTA and CDR2 is FQGNSA. The CDR3 extends over 13 amino acids. CDR3 protein: CASSPRMGNTIYF. The CDR3 DNA sequence: TGTGCCAGCAGCCCACGGATGGGAAACACCATATATTTT.

This clonotype has just a few counts. The chain carries TRBV6-5 and TRBJ1-2; D remains unclear. Germline CDR1 MNHEY, CDR2 SVGAGI. The length of the CDR3 is 13 residues. V was cut by 3 bases and J by 4 bases, with 9 bases left in between. CDR3 sequence reads: CASSYNSFYGYTF. DNA for the CDR3: TGTGCCAGCAGTTATAACAGTTTCTATGGCTACACCTTC.

This clonotype occurred many times. The CDR3 sequence is CASEGARSLETQYF. CDR3 bases: TGTGCCAGCGAGGGGGCGAGGTCATTAGAGACCCAGTACTTC. The rearrangement links TRBV6-2 or TRBV6-3 to TRBJ2-5, with 7 bases identical to TRBD1. Per germline, CDR1 MNHEY and CDR2 SVGEGT. V shed 8 bases and J 4 bases; nucleotides not matched to a gene: 10. The CDR3 loop spans 14 amino acids.

This clonotype was detected many times. The CDR3 sequence is CAWSGWRGWDSPLHF. The DNA of the CDR3 is TGTGCCTGGAGTGGGTGGAGGGGCTGGGATTCACCCCTCCACTTT. The chain is built from TRBV30 and TRBJ1-6, with D tentatively TRBD1 (5 bases). Trimming took off 1 base at V and 8 bases at J, with 15 bases between the two ends. The CDR3 consists of 15 residues. In germline, CDR1 is GTSNPN, CDR2 SVGIG (reference sequence).

This clonotype showed up just a few times. A much larger clone lies one base from this, so it may be a read error. The chain links TRBV4-1 to TRBJ1-2; D not resolved. The CDR3 runs to 13 residues. The germline CDR1 and CDR2 sequences are MGHRA and YSYEKL. CDR3 sequence: CANSQALGQPVTF. The DNA for the CDR3 is TGCGCCAACAGCCAGGCATTGGGCCAGCCAGTCACCTTC.

This clonotype was found many times. The genes are TRBV27 and TRBJ2-2, with 7 bases that match TRBD1. CDR3 length: 15 residues. Per germline, CDR1 MNHEY and CDR2 SMNVEV (reference sequence). J was trimmed by 7 bases and V by 1 base; bases with no gene match: 6. CDR3 nucleotide sequence: TGTGCCAGCAGTTTATGGCAGGGGGTGATCGGGGAGCTGTTTTTT. It encodes CASSLWQGVIGELFF.

The V and J genes are TRBV12-3 or TRBV12-4 and TRBJ2-4; 10 nucleotides line up with TRBD1. The junction had 12 bases not matched to a gene; V was cut back by 4 bases and J by 9 bases. CDR3 length: 16 amino acids. The CDR3 is CASSSLGQGSGGIQYF. CDR3 DNA: TGTGCCAGCAGTTCACTGGGACAGGGGTCTGGGGGCATTCAGTACTTC.

The gene calls are TRBV2 and TRBJ2-2; D is undetermined. The CDR3 has 14 amino acids. Germline CDR1 SNHLY, CDR2 FYNNEI. Trimming removed 6 bases at V and 6 bases at J, with 14 bases between. The CDR3, as DNA: TGTGCCAGCAGAACCCCGGCCGGGCCCGGGGAGCTGTTTTTT. It codes for CASRTPAGPGELFF. The variable domain in full, completed from reference TRBV2 and TRBJ2-2, reads EPEVTQTPSHQVTQMGQEVILRCVPISNHLYFYWYRQILGQKVEFLVSFYNNEISEKSEIFDDQFSVERPDGSNFTLKIRSTKLEDSAMYFCASRTPAGPGELFFGEGSRLTVL.

The V gene is TRBV28, the J gene TRBJ2-4, with 8 bases fitting TRBD1. Looked up from germline, CDR1 is MDHEN and CDR2 is SYDVKM. Trimming cost V 1 base and J 8 bases; bases outside gene matches: 10. The length of the CDR3 is 16 residues. The CDR3 region has the DNA TGTGCCAGCAGTTTATCCGGCAGGGGGCGCGTCGACATTCAGTACTTC. Protein product: CASSLSGRGRVDIQYF. Together with reference TRBV28 and TRBJ2-4, the CDR3 gives the full variable domain: DVKVTQSSRYLVKRTGEKVFLECVQDMDHENMFWYRQDPGLGLRLIYFSYDVKMKEKGDIPEGYSVSREKKERFSLILESASTNQTSMYLCASSLSGRGRVDIQYFGAGTRLSVL.